This T cell receptor beta chain was documented in a study of blood T cells in healthy people across ages. Concerning this clonotype: What it binds is unknown.

The germline V gene has CDR1 LNHNV and CDR2 YYDKDF (reference sequence). This CDR3 contains 12 residues. V dropped 8 bases and J dropped 13 bases, with 18 bases sitting between them. The authors ran a second PCR of roughly 6 to 11 cycles using a sample-barcoded 5' primer and a J-beta primer mix. MiXCR, applied by TCRdb to the 5' RACE reads, yields one record per CDR3 protein. This table holds 1,500,000 or so distinct CDR3 sequences, roughly 64% found once. Whole-study findings and limits: Greater diversity and more naive CD4+ cells were seen in long-lived donors than in aged donors.

The receptor was isolated from a man between 18 and 35 years old in good health. The sample was blood. This chain links TRBV15 with TRBJ2-4, with a tentative D call TRBD2 (6 bases). DNA for the CDR3: TGTGCCACCCGTGCGGGAAACAATGAGCAGTACTTC. Protein sequence: CATRAGNNEQYF.